Reported below is one T cell receptor beta chain. The sample belongs to a study of T cell changes during pregnancy in multiple sclerosis. The germline V gene has CDR1 SGHRS and CDR2 YFSETQ. The CDR3 contains 15 residues. V gave up 5 bases and J gave up 1 base, with 14 bases separating them. Using immunoSEQ multiplex PCR, the repertoire was profiled, and TCRdb retains in-frame clones only, with some absent. The sample yields 70,000 to 100,000 clones, 93% seen once. The V and J genes are TRBV5-1 and TRBJ2-3; possibly TRBD1 for D (5 bases). Sequenced material: peripheral blood, taken in the third trimester of pregnancy. The sequence was collected from a female donor in good health, enrolled as a control in a pregnancy study. The CDR3 bases are TGCGCCAGCAGGTTGACAGTCCGGCGCACAGATACGCAGTATTTT. Translation: CASRLTVRRTDTQYF.